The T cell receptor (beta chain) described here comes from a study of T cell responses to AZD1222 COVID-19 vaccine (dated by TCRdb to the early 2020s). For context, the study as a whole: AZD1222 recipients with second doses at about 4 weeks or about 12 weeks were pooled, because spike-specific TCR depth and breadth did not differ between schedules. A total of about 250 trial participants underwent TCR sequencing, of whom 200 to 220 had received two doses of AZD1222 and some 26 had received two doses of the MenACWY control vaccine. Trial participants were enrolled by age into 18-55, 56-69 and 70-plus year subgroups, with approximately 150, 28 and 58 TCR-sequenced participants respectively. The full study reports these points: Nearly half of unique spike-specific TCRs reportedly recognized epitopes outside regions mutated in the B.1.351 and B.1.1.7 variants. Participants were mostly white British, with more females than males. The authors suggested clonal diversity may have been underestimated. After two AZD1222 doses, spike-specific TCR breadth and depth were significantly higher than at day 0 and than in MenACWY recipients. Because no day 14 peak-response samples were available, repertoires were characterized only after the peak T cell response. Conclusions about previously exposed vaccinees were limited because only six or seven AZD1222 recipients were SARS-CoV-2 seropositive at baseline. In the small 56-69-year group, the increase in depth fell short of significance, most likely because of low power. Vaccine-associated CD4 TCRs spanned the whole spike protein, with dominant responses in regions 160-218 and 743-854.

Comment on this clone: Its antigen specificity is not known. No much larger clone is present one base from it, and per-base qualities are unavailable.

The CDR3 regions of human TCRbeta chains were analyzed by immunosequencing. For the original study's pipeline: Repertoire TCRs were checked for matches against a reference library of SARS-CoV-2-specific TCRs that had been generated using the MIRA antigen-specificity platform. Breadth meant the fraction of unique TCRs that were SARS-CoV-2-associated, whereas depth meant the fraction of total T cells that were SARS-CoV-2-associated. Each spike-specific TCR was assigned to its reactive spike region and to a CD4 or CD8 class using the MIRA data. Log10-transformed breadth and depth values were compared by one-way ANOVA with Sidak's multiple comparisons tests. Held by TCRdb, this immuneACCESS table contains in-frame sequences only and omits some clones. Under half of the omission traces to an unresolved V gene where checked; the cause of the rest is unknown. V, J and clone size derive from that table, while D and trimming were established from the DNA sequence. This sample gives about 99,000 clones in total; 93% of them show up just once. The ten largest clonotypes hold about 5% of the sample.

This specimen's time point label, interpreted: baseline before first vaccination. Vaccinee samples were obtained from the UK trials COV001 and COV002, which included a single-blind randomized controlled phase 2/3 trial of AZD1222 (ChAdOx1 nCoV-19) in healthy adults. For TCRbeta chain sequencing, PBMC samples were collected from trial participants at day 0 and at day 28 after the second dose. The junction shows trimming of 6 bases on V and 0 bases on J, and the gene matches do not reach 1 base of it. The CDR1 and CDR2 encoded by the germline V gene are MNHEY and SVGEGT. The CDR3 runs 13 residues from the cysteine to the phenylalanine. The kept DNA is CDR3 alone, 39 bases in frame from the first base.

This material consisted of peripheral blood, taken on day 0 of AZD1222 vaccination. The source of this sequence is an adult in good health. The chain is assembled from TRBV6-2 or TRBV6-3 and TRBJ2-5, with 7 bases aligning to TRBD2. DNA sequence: TGTGCCAGCAGCGGGACTAACCAAGAGACCCAGTACTTC. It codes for CASSGTNQETQYF.